This T cell receptor beta chain emerged from a study of cytomegalovirus exposure and HLA in healthy donors. V shed 5 bases and J shed 3 bases, with 8 bases lying between them. The CDR3 has 13 residues. Germline loops: CDR1 SGHNT, CDR2 YENEEA. In the PCR, 60 Vbeta and 13 Jbeta primers were used. The protocol was immunoSEQ multiplex PCR, while the TCRdb copy is restricted to in-frame clones and leaves out a portion. The sample yields tens of thousands of clones, around 70% seen once. This clone was detected only once. Its antigen is still unknown. Regarding the study as a whole: Reports showed the classifier diagnosing cytomegalovirus status with high specificity and sensitivity. Per a prior analysis, the majority of TCR beta V segments were productive roughly 90% or roughly 30% of the time.

Input material: PBMCs. This sequence was found in a middle-aged man in good health and CMV-seropositive. The gene calls are TRBV11-3 and TRBJ2-1; possible D gene TRBD1, 5 bases. The CDR3 coding sequence is TGTGCCAGCAGCCTCGACAGCTACAATGAGCAGTTCTTC. Protein sequence: CASSLDSYNEQFF.